This T cell receptor (beta chain) appears in the sequencing data of a study of glioma-infiltrating T cells after dendritic cell vaccination. Comments on this clone: Antigen specificity is unknown.

Sequenced by immunoSEQ multiplex PCR; TCRdb stores in-frame clones only, minus some. The sample consists of roughly 100,000 clones, roughly 89% of them appearing once. Points from the study as a whole: Higher pretreatment TIL content predicted longer progression-free time and survival.

The sample's time point: after dendritic cell vaccination, including at tumor progression/relapse. The sequencing here drew on blood, taken after dendritic cell vaccination. This receptor was identified in a human donor with glioblastoma.

CDR3 sequence: CASSLELRTGELFF. The CDR3 bases are TGTGCCAGCAGCCTCGAGTTGCGCACCGGGGAGCTGTTTTTT. The chain couples TRBV9 to TRBJ2-2; the D is unclear. Germline CDR1 is SGDLS and CDR2 is YYNGEE. Trimming removed 4 bases from V and 4 bases from J, with 11 bases in between. CDR3 size: 14 residues. The entire variable domain, with the rest obtained from reference TRBV9 and TRBJ2-2, is as follows: DSGVTQTPKHLITATGQRVTLRCSPRSGDLSVYWYQQSLDQGLQFLIQYYNGEERAKGNILERFSAQQFPDLHSELNLSSLELGDSALYFCASSLELRTGELFFGEGSRLTVL.